This TCR beta chain was sequenced during a study of Ad26.COV2.S vaccination and SARS-CoV-2 variants. Study information: Donor joined the COV1001 Ad26.COV2.S trial arm.

This clone appeared a few times. Its antigen remains unidentified. Treatment reported: some 20 received Ad26.COV2.S at low or high dose, single or two shots; 5 received placebo; per-sample allocation not given. After the first vaccine or placebo injection, samples were drawn on day 63. Within Boston, the person who donated was an adult of 18-55 years. General observations from the study: Among vaccine recipients, spike-specific TCR breadth exceeded that of placebo recipients.

Clones were sequenced by immunoSEQ multiplex PCR, and TCRdb holds only the in-frame ones, with some missing. The sample lists about 320,000 clones; around four fifths were seen once. The germline V and J ends were trimmed by 0 bases and 3 bases, with 11 bases remaining between them. The CDR3 consists of 15 residues. Germline V CDR1 and CDR2: MGHRA, YSYEKL. This TCR came from a person between 18 and 65 years old who received the Ad26.COV2.S COVID-19 vaccine or a placebo. This rearrangement joins TRBV4-1 to TRBJ1-1; D remains unclear. The source was peripheral blood, collected in a trial of Ad26.COV2.S vaccine versus placebo. The CDR3 sequence is CASSQEGGPYTEAFF. The CDR3 DNA is TGCGCCAGCAGCCAAGAGGGAGGGCCGTACACTGAAGCTTTCTTT.